One sample yielded the 14 T cell receptor beta chains listed below, sequenced in a study of beta chain features in type 1 diabetes. Investigators reverse transcribed all isolated RNA, so they sequenced expressed TCRB transcripts. Measured with immunoSEQ multiplex PCR; TCRdb has only the in-frame clones, and not every one. Of under 250,000 clones in the sample, 27% were seen once. Sequenced material: central memory CD4+ T cells from blood. All receptors derive from a man between 25 and 39 years old in good health.

This clone came up a few times. The chain joins TRBV29-1 to TRBJ2-1; D is ambiguous. Deletions cut 8 bases from V and 7 bases from J, with 12 bases between. The CDR3 sequence is 11 residues long. CDR1 and CDR2 (germline): SQVTM, ANQGSEA. The CDR3 region has the DNA TGCAGCCCATCAGCCGGGAATGAGCAGTTCTTC. Translated: CSPSAGNEQFF.

This chain links TRBV28 with TRBJ2-5; 8 nucleotides line up with TRBD1. V was clipped by 5 bases and J by 2 bases; unmatched bases: 10. Looked up from germline, CDR1 is MDHEN and CDR2 is SYDVKM. This CDR3 has 16 residues. In nucleotides, the CDR3 is TGTGCCAGCAGTCTGGGGGCCAGGGGGCATCAAGAGACCCAGTACTTC. Protein product: CASSLGARGHQETQYF.

This clone was counted between two and nine times. The chain uses TRBV14 and TRBJ2-3; D tentatively fits TRBD1 or TRBD2 (5 bases each). The germline V gene encodes CDR1 SGHDN and CDR2 FVKESK. This CDR3 has 17 amino acids. Trimming took 4 bases from V and 0 from J, leaving 17 bases between them. The CDR3 spells CASSRRGGPLSTDTQYF. The CDR3 coding sequence is TGTGCCAGCAGCCGACGGGGCGGACCCCTTAGCACAGATACGCAGTATTTT.

The sample holds a few counts of this clone. The chain combines TRBV7-8 with TRBJ2-3, with D hard to call. V lost 3 bases to trimming and J lost 6 bases, with 10 bases between them. The CDR3 runs to 13 residues. Germline lookup yields CDR1 SGHVS and CDR2 FQNEAQ. For the CDR3, the DNA is TGTGCCAGCAGCTTGGCAGTTCTCGATACGCAGTATTTT. This encodes CASSLAVLDTQYF.

This clone was seen a handful of times. The sample carries other DNA sequences with the same CDR3. The CDR3 is CASSYSQGTYEQYF. CDR3 in DNA: TGTGCCAGCAGTTACTCGCAGGGTACCTACGAGCAGTACTTC. The V gene is TRBV6-6, the J gene TRBJ2-7; possibly TRBD1 for D (5 bases). CDR1 and CDR2 from the germline V gene are MNHNY and SVGAGI (reference sequence). Trimming cost V 0 bases and J 2 bases, with 8 bases left between them. The CDR3 spans 14 residues.

This clone showed up just a few times. The chain has TRBV10-3 and TRBJ2-3; D is possibly TRBD2 (5 bases). The V gene lost 2 bases and the J gene lost 6 bases, with 9 bases spanning the gap. The CDR3 runs 13 residues. Germline CDR1 and CDR2: ENHRY and SYGVKD. The DNA of the CDR3 is TGTGCCATCAGTGAGGGACTGCCGGATACGCAGTATTTT. Its translation: CAISEGLPDTQYF.

This clone occurred a few times. As DNA, the CDR3 is TGTGCCAGCAGCTCGGGACTAGCGGATCCAGATACGCAGTATTTT. The encoded protein is CASSSGLADPDTQYF. The chain joins TRBV11-2 to TRBJ2-3; 11 nucleotides align to TRBD2. The CDR3 loop spans 15 amino acids. Germline V gene lookup returns CDR1 SGHAT and CDR2 FQNNGV. V trimming: 4 bases; J trimming: 4 bases; junction bases outside the gene matches: 4.

This CDR3 is CASSWYGVNTEAFF. The DNA of the CDR3 is TGTGCCAGCAGCTGGTACGGGGTGAACACTGAAGCTTTCTTT. This chain joins TRBV5-4 and TRBJ1-1, with no clear D. In germline, CDR1 is SGHNT, CDR2 YYREEE (reference sequence). The V end lost 3 bases, the J end lost 0 bases, and 9 bases lay between the germline ends. The CDR3 extends over 14 amino acids.

This clone was seen only a few times. V and J are TRBV13 and TRBJ2-7; D uncertain. V lost 0 bases, J lost 1 base, and 7 bases lay in between. CDR3 length: 14 amino acids. Germline V gene data show CDR1 as PRHDT and CDR2 as FYEKMQ (reference sequence). CDR3 in amino acids: CASSLGTDSYEQYF. The CDR3 DNA reads TGTGCCAGCAGCTTAGGGACGGATTCCTACGAGCAGTACTTC.

The V call is TRBV29-1, the J call TRBJ2-7; D is tentatively TRBD1 or TRBD2 (5 bases each). The V gene's germline CDR1 is SQVTM and CDR2 ANQGSEA. Deletions cut 6 bases from V and 0 bases from J, with 9 bases between. The CDR3 totals 12 residues. CDR3 DNA: TGCAGCGTGGGACGGCCCTCCTACGAGCAGTACTTC. Protein sequence: CSVGRPSYEQYF.

This clone appeared a few times. This sequence joins TRBV29-1 and TRBJ1-1; the D is unclear. There are 12 residues in the CDR3. Trimming pared 4 bases from V and 4 bases from J, leaving 10 bases between. In germline, CDR1 is SQVTM, CDR2 ANQGSEA. CDR3 sequence (DNA): TGCAGCGTTGCCCCCGGGATCACTGAAGCTTTCTTT. Its translation is CSVAPGITEAFF.

This clone was found a few times. This rearrangement joins TRBV29-1 to TRBJ2-7; tentative D call: TRBD1 (5 bases). Trimming shortened V by 2 bases and J by 7 bases, and 9 bases separated the two germline ends. This CDR3 has 11 amino acids. The germline V gene encodes CDR1 SQVTM and CDR2 ANQGSEA. CDR3 sequence reads: CSVERGREQYF. Written as DNA, the CDR3 is TGCAGCGTTGAAAGGGGAAGGGAGCAGTACTTC.

V usage is TRBV27 and J usage is TRBJ1-6; D ambiguous. The V gene lost 2 bases and the J gene lost 0 bases, with 8 bases spanning the gap. CDR3 length: 16 amino acids. Germline V gene data show CDR1 as MNHEY and CDR2 as SMNVEV (reference sequence). The CDR3 here is CASSLLRSSYNSPLHF. The CDR3 DNA is TGTGCCAGCAGTTTACTTAGGAGCTCCTATAATTCACCCCTCCACTTT.

The chain couples TRBV7-6 to TRBJ1-2; no firm D call. Germline V lookup: CDR1 SGHVS, CDR2 FNYEAQ. V was cut by 6 bases and J by 8 bases, with 19 bases left in between. The CDR3 length is 14 residues. The CDR3 nucleotides read TGTGCCAGCAGTCCTGAAACCCCGGCTTTGGGCTACACCTTC. Its translation is CASSPETPALGYTF.